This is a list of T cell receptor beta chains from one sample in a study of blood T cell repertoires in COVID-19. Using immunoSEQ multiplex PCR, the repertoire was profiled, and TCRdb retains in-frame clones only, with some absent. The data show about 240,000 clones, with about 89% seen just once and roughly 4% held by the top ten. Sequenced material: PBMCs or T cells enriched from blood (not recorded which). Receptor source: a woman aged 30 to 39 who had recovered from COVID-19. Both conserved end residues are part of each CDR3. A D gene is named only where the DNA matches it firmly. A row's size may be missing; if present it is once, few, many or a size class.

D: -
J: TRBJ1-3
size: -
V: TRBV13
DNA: TGTGCCAGCAGCCCTGGGGGGGCGATAGGAAACACCATATATTTT
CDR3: CASSPGGAIGNTIYF

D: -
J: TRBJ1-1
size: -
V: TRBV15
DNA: TGTGCCACCAGCAGAGATCCTATCTACAGATACATGAACACTGAAGCTTTCTTT
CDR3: CATSRDPIYRYMNTEAFF

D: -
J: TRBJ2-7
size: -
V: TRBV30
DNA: TGTGCCTGGGAAGGCAGGGGATCTACCTACGAGCAGTACTTC
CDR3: CAWEGRGSTYEQYF

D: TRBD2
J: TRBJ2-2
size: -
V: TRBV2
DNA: TGTGCCAGCTCTCGGGCGGGAGGCACCGGGGAGCTGTTTTTT
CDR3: CASSRAGGTGELFF

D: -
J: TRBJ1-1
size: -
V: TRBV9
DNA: TGTGCCAGCACATCGAACACTGAAGCTTTCTTT
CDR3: CASTSNTEAFF

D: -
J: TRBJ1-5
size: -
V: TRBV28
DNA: TGTGCCAGCAGATCCCCCGGAGTGAGCAATCAGCCCCAGCATTTT
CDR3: CASRSPGVSNQPQHF

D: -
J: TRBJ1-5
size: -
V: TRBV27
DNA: TGTGCCAGCAGCCCTGGCCGGGGCAATCAGCCCCAGCATTTT
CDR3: CASSPGRGNQPQHF

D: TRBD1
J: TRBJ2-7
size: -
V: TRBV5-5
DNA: TGTGCCAGCAGCGCCCTGACAGGGGACATCTCCTACGAGCAGTACTTC
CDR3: CASSALTGDISYEQYF

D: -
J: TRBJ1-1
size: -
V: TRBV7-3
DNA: TGTGCCAGCAGCTCTGAGTTGAACACTGAAGCTTTCTTT
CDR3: CASSSELNTEAFF

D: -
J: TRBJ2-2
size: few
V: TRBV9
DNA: TGTGCCAGCAGCGTATACAGGGTTAGCACCGGGGAGCTGTTTTTT
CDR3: CASSVYRVSTGELFF

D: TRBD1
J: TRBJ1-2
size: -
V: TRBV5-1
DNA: TGCGCCAGCAGCTCCGACAGGGGCGGCGGCTACACCTTC
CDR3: CASSSDRGGGYTF

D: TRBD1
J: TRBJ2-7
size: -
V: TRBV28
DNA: TGTGCCAGCAGACCCACAGGGGTCCCGAAGGACGAGCAGTACTTC
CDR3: CASRPTGVPKDEQYF

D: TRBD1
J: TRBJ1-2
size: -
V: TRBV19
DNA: TGTGCCAGTAGGGGACAGGGTTCGGGTGGCTACACCTTC
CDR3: CASRGQGSGGYTF

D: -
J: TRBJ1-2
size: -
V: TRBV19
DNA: TGTGCCAGCTCCTCGGGGGGGGGTAACTATGGCTACACCTTC
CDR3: CASSSGGGNYGYTF

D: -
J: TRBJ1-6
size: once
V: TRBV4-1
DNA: TGCGCCAGCAGCCAAGAGGGGCTCCCGTATTCACCCCTCCACTTT
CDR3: CASSQEGLPYSPLHF

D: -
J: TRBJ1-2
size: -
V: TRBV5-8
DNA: TGTGCCAGCAGCTTGGCAGGGAATAACTATGGCTACACCTTC
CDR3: CASSLAGNNYGYTF

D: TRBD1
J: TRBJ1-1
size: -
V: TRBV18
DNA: TGTGCCAGCTCACCATCTCGGGACAGAGAAGCTTTCTTT
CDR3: CASSPSRDREAFF

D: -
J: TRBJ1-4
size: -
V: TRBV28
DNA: TGTGCCAGCAGTTTAATTCAGGGCGGTGAAAAACTGTTTTTT
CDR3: CASSLIQGGEKLFF

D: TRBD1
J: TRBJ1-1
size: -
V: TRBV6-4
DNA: TGTGCCAGCAGTGCCTGGGACAGCCACATGAACACTGAAGCTTTCTTT
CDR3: CASSAWDSHMNTEAFF

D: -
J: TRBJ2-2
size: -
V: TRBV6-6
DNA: TGTGCCAGCAGTGGTGACAGGCACACCGGGGAGCTGTTTTTT
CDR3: CASSGDRHTGELFF

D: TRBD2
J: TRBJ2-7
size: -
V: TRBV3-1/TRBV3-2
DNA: TGTGCCAGCAGCCCACATAGCGGGAGGGCCGCGTTCTCCAACCCTCTGTGCTGCGAGCAGTACTTC
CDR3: CASSPHSGRAAFSNPLCCEQYF

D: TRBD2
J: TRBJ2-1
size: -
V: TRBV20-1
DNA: TGCAGCTCTAGCGGGACCAATGAGCAGTTCTTC
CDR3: CSSSGTNEQFF

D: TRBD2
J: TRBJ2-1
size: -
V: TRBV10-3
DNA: TGTGCCATCAGTGCAACCCAAGCGGGAGGATACAATGAGCAGTTCTTC
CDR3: CAISATQAGGYNEQFF

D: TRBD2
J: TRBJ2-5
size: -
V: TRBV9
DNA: TGTGCCAGCAGCGTAGGGTTAGCGGGAGAGACCCAGTACTTC
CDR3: CASSVGLAGETQYF

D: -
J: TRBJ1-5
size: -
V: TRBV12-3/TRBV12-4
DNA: TGTGCCAGCAGCCCCTTAAAACTCTCGGCCCAGCATTTT
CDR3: CASSPLKLSAQHF

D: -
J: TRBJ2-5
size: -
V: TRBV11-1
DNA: TGTGCCAGCAGCCGGCCTATTGGGGGGATTGGTACCCAGTACTTC
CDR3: CASSRPIGGIGTQYF

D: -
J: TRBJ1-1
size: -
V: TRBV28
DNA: TGTGCCAGCAGCAGCGGGACAACTGAAGCTTTCTTT
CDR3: CASSSGTTEAFF

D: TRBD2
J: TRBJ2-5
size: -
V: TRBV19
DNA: TGTGCCAGTAGCGTTCCCGGGACTAGCGGACAAGAGACCCAGTACTTC
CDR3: CASSVPGTSGQETQYF

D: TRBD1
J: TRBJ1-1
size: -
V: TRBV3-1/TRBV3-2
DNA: TGTGCCAGCAGCCCCTTGCGGACAGGGACCACTGAAGCTTTCTTT
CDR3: CASSPLRTGTTEAFF

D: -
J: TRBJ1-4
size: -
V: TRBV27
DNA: TGTGCCAGCAGTTTATGGGGGAGGACTAATGAAAAACTGTTTTTT
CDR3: CASSLWGRTNEKLFF

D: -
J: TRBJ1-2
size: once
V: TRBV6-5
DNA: TGTGCCAGCAGTTACTCGTCCCAGGGAACATATGGCTACACCTTC
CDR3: CASSYSSQGTYGYTF

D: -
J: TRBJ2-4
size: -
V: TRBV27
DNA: TGTGCCAGCGCATTCGAGTGGGCCAAAAACATTCAGTACTTC
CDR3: CASAFEWAKNIQYF

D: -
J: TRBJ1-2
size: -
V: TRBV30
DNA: TGTGCCTGGAGCTCGGGGGGCTATGGCTACACCTTC
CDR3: CAWSSGGYGYTF

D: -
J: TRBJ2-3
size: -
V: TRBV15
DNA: TGTGCCACCAGCATCTGGACTGCGTTGGATACGCAGTATTTT
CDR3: CATSIWTALDTQYF

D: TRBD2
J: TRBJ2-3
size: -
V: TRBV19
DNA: TGTGCCAGTAGTAGGGGACTAGCGGGGCCAGATACGCAGTATTTT
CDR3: CASSRGLAGPDTQYF

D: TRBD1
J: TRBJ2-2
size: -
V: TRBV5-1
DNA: TGCGCCAGCAGCTGGGGGACAGAGAACACCGGGGAGCTGTTTTTT
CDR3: CASSWGTENTGELFF

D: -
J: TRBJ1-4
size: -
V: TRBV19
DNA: TGTGCCAGTACGAGGGTTGCAACTAATGAAAAACTGTTTTTT
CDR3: CASTRVATNEKLFF

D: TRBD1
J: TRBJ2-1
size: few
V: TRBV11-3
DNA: TGTGCCAGCAGCTCTTCGGCCGGGACAGGGAAGGCCTACAATGAGCAGTTCTTC
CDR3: CASSSSAGTGKAYNEQFF

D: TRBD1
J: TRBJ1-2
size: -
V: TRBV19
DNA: TGTGCCAGTAGCACCACAGGGGCTAACTATGGCTACACCTTC
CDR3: CASSTTGANYGYTF

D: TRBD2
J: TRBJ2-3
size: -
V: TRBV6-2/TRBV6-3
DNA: TGTGCCAGCAGTTACTCCGAGACTAGCGGGAGTGCAGATACGCAGTATTTT
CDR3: CASSYSETSGSADTQYF

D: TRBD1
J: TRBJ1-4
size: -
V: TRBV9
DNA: TGTGCCAGCAGCGTTAGCCAGGGACAGGGAGGCGAAAAACTGTTTTTT
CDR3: CASSVSQGQGGEKLFF

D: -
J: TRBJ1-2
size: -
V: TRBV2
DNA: TGTGCCAGCAACCTCGGGCAGGGGTTAGGCTACACCTTC
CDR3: CASNLGQGLGYTF

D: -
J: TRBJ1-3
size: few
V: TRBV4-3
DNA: TGCGCCAGCAGCCCGGACTTGAGCTCTGGAAACACCATATATTTT
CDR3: CASSPDLSSGNTIYF

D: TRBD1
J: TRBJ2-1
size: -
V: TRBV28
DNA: TGTGCCAGCAGTTTATCTTTCGGGACAGGGTACAATGAGCAGTTCTTC
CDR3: CASSLSFGTGYNEQFF

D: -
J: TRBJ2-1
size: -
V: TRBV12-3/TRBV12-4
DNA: TGTGCCAGCAGTTTACGTAGAACAGGTGAGCAGTTCTTC
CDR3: CASSLRRTGEQFF

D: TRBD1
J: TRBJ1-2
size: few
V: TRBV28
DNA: TGTGCCAGCAACCAGAGACAGGGTCGAAACTATGGCTACACCTTC
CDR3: CASNQRQGRNYGYTF

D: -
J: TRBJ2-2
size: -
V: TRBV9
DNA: TGTGCCAGCAGCGTGCTAGACAGCCAGTTCGGGGAGCTGTTTTTT
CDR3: CASSVLDSQFGELFF

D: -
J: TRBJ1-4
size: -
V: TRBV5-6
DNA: TGTGCCAGCAGCACCACCACAGGGTCGGGTGAAAAACTGTTTTTT
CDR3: CASSTTTGSGEKLFF

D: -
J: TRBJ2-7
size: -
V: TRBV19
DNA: TGTGCCAGTAGTATTTTTGGGAGGTCCTACGAGCAGTACTTC
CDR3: CASSIFGRSYEQYF

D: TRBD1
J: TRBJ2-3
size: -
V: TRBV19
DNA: TGTGCCAGTAGTATATTAGGGGGCCCCACAGATACGCAGTATTTT
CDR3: CASSILGGPTDTQYF

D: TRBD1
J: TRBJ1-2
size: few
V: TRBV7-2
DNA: TGTGCCAGCAGCTCAGCCGGGACAGGGAGCTATGGCTACACCTTC
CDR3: CASSSAGTGSYGYTF

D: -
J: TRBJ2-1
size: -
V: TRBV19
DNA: TGTGCCAGTAGTATAGACAGGGCTGAGCAGTTCTTC
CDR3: CASSIDRAEQFF

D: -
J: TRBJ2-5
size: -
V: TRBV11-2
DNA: TGTGCCAGCAGCTTAAATCGGGAGACCCAGTACTTC
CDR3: CASSLNRETQYF

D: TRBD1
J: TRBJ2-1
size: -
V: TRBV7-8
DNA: TGTGCCAGCAGCTTAACAGGGGGCTATTATGAGCAGTTCTTC
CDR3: CASSLTGGYYEQFF